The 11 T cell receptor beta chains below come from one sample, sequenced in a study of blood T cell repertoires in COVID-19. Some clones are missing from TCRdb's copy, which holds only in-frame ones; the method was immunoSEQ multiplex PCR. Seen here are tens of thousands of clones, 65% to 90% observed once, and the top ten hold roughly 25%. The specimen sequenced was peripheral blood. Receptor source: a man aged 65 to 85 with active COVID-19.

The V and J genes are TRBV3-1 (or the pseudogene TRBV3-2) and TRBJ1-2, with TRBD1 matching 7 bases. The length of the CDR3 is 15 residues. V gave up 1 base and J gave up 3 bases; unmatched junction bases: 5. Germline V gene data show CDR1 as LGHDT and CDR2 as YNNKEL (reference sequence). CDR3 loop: CASSQVRQGDYGYTF. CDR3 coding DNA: TGTGCCAGCAGCCAAGTGAGACAGGGAGACTATGGCTACACCTTC.

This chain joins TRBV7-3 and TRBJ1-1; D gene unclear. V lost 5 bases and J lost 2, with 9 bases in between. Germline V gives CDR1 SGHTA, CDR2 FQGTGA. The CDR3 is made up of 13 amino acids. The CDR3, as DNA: TGTGCCAGCAGCCCGACATCAAACACTGAAGCTTTCTTT. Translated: CASSPTSNTEAFF.

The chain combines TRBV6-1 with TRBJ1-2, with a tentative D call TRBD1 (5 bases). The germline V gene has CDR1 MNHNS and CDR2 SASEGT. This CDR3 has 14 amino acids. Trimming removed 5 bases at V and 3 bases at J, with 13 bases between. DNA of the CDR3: TGTGCCAGCAGTTTCATACAGGCCGACTATGGCTACACCTTC. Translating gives CASSFIQADYGYTF.

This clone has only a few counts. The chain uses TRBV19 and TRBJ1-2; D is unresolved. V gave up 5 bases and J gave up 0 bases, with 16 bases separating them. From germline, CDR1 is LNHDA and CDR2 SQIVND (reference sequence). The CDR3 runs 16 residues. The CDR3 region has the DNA TGTGCCAGTAGTCCCCTCCTCCAGGCTCCTAACTATGGCTACACCTTC. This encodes CASSPLLQAPNYGYTF.

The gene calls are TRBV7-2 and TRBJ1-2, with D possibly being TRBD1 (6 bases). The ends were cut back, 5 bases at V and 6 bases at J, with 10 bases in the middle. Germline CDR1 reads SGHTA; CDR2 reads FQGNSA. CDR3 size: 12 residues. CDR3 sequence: CASSPRTDGYTF. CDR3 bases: TGTGCCAGCAGCCCCCGGACAGATGGCTACACCTTC.

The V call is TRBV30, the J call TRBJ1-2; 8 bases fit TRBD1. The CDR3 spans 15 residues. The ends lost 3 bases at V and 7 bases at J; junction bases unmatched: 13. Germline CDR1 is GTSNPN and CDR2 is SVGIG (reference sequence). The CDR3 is CAWRGSIQGVAGYTF. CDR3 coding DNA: TGTGCCTGGAGAGGCTCCATACAGGGGGTCGCTGGCTACACCTTC.

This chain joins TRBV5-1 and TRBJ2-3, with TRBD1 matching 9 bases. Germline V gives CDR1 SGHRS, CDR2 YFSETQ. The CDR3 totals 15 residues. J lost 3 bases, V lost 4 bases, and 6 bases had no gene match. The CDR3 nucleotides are TGCGCCAGCAGCCCCCGACAGGGGGAGACAGATACGCAGTATTTT. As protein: CASSPRQGETDTQYF.

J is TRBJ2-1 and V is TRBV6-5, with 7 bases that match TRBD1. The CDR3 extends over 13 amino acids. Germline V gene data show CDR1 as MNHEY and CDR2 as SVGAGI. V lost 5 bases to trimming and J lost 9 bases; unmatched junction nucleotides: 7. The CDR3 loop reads CASSKNRGGEQFF. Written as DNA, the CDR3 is TGTGCCAGCAGTAAAAACAGGGGTGGTGAGCAGTTCTTC.

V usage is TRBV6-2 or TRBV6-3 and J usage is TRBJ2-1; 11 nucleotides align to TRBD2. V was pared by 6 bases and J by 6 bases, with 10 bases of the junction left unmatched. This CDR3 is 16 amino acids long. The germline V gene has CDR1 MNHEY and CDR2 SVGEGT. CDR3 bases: TGTGCCAGCAGCCCTATTAGCGGGGGGGCGATCAATGAGCAGTTCTTC. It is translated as CASSPISGGAINEQFF.

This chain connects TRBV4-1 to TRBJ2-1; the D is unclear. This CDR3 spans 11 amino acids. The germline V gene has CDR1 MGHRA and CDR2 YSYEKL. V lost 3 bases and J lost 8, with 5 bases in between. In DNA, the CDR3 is TGCGCCAGCAGCCAGAGCTATGAGCAGTTCTTC. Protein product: CASSQSYEQFF.

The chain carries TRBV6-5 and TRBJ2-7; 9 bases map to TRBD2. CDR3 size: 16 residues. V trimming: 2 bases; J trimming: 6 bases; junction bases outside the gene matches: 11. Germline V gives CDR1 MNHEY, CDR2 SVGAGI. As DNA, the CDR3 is TGTGCCAGCAGTTACGCCGCGGGGGGGCTTTGTTGCGAGCAGTACTTC. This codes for CASSYAAGGLCCEQYF.